Below are 15 T cell receptor beta chains sequenced from a single sample in a study of blood T cell repertoires in COVID-19. Here immunoSEQ multiplex PCR was the method, and the copy in TCRdb shows in-frame clones only, minus some. The table lists 100,000 or so clones, 75% to 90% of them singletons. Sequencing was performed on peripheral blood. The receptors shown here come from a woman aged 70 to 79 with active or convalescent COVID-19.

The V call is TRBV10-3, the J call TRBJ2-6; no firm D call. CDR3 size: 15 residues. Trimming pared 0 bases from V and 1 base from J, leaving 4 bases between. Germline V gene sequence: CDR1 ENHRY, CDR2 SYGVKD. The DNA for the CDR3 is TGTGCCATCAGTGAGTCCTCTTCTGGGGCCAACGTCCTGACTTTC. Amino acid sequence: CAISESSSGANVLTF.

The chain employs TRBV28 and TRBJ2-1, with 8 bases aligning to TRBD1. The CDR3 extends over 16 amino acids. Trimming at V came to 6 bases and at J to 3 bases, leaving 10 bases not matched to a gene. Germline V CDR1 and CDR2: MDHEN, SYDVKM. Here the CDR3 reads CASSLGGQVIYNEQFF. CDR3 coding DNA: TGTGCCAGCAGCCTAGGGGGACAGGTTATCTACAATGAGCAGTTCTTC.

The chain couples TRBV19 to TRBJ2-7; D might be TRBD1 (5 bases). Between the trimmed V and J ends, which lost 4 bases and 4 bases, there was a span of 14 bases. Looked up from germline, CDR1 is LNHDA and CDR2 is SQIVND (reference sequence). This CDR3 is 14 amino acids long. CDR3 protein: CASSTDAGLYEQYF. The CDR3 bases are TGTGCCAGTAGTACGGACGCAGGGTTATACGAGCAGTACTTC. The full variable domain, with the rest looked up from reference TRBV19 and TRBJ2-7, is DGGITQSPKYLFRKEGQNVTLSCEQNLNHDAMYWYRQDPGQGLRLIYYSQIVNDFQKGDIAEGYSVSREKKESFPLTVTSAQKNPTAFYLCASSTDAGLYEQYFGPGTRLTVT.

V usage is TRBV19 and J usage is TRBJ2-7; D may be TRBD2 (6 bases). Trimming took off 5 bases at V and 0 bases at J, with 17 bases between the two ends. This CDR3 comprises 16 residues. Germline V gene sequence: CDR1 LNHDA, CDR2 SQIVND (reference sequence). The CDR3 region has the DNA TGTGCCAGTAGTCCAGGAGGGACGGGGAGCTCCTACGAGCAGTACTTC. It specifies CASSPGGTGSSYEQYF.

This clone was seen just once. This sequence joins TRBV4-1 and TRBJ2-1; TRBD2 matches at 8 bases. The CDR3 length is 13 residues. Germline V lookup: CDR1 MGHRA, CDR2 YSYEKL. J was trimmed by 8 bases and V by 5 bases; bases with no gene match: 5. CDR3 residues: CASSGTRGDEQFF. DNA of the CDR3: TGCGCCAGCAGCGGGACTAGGGGAGATGAGCAGTTCTTC.

This rearrangement joins TRBV25-1 to TRBJ1-6; 8 nucleotides match TRBD1. CDR1 and CDR2 from the germline V gene are MGHDK and SYGVNS. The CDR3 spans 16 residues. The junction had 8 bases not matched to a gene; V was cut back by 3 bases and J by 7 bases. The CDR3 protein is CASSDGRTGTNSPLHF. The CDR3 nucleotides read TGTGCCAGCAGTGACGGAAGGACAGGGACAAATTCACCCCTCCACTTT.

This rearrangement joins TRBV19 to TRBJ2-2; TRBD1 aligns across 11 bases. V trimming: 4 bases; J trimming: 3 bases; junction bases outside the gene matches: 1. CDR1 and CDR2 from the germline V gene are LNHDA and SQIVND (reference sequence). The CDR3 is 15 residues long. The CDR3 is CASSKGQGDTGELFF. CDR3 nucleotide sequence: TGTGCCAGTAGTAAGGGACAGGGGGACACCGGGGAGCTGTTTTTT.

The V call is TRBV6-2 or TRBV6-3, the J call TRBJ2-7; 13 positions match TRBD2. Germline assignment: CDR1 MNHEY and CDR2 SVGEGT. The junction had 7 bases not matched to a gene; V was cut back by 5 bases and J by 6 bases. CDR3 length: 15 amino acids. CDR3 DNA sequence: TGTGCCAGCAGTAAAAGGACTAGCGGGAGTGCCGAGCAGTACTTC. This encodes CASSKRTSGSAEQYF.

The chain uses TRBV5-4 and TRBJ2-1; a possible D gene is TRBD2 (5 bases). The CDR3 covers 12 residues. CDR1 is SGHNT, CDR2 YYREEE, per germline (reference sequence). Trimming took 2 bases from V and 9 from J, leaving 9 bases between them. This CDR3 is CASSLLVSEQFF. As DNA, the CDR3 is TGTGCCAGCAGCTTACTAGTAAGTGAGCAGTTCTTC.

This clone appeared once. The CDR3 spells CASSIDVSGRGDNEQFF. In DNA, the CDR3 is TGTGCCAGTAGTATAGATGTTAGCGGGAGGGGGGACAATGAGCAGTTCTTC. The chain links TRBV19 to TRBJ2-1; TRBD2 agrees at 11 bases. Trimming at V came to 0 bases and at J to 5 bases, leaving 6 bases not matched to a gene. This CDR3 has 17 amino acids. The germline CDR1 and CDR2 sequences are LNHDA and SQIVND (reference sequence).

V gene TRBV5-4 combines with J gene TRBJ1-3, with 8 bases identical to TRBD1. The CDR3 is 20 amino acids. J lost 0 bases, V lost 4 bases, and 18 bases had no gene match. Germline V gene lookup returns CDR1 SGHNT and CDR2 YYREEE (reference sequence). The CDR3 is CASSPGPGQELISSGNTIYF. CDR3 in DNA: TGTGCCAGCAGCCCCGGACCGGGACAGGAACTTATATCCTCTGGAAACACCATATATTTT.

The V call is TRBV2, the J call TRBJ2-2; D is undetermined. The germline CDR1 and CDR2 sequences are SNHLY and FYNNEI. V was pared by 6 bases and J by 7 bases, with 18 bases between. This CDR3 is 15 amino acids long. The CDR3 sequence is CASRSSQASGGELFF. CDR3 DNA sequence: TGTGCCAGCAGGTCCAGTCAGGCATCCGGCGGGGAGCTGTTTTTT.

This chain uses TRBV7-2 with TRBJ2-1; weak D call: TRBD2 (5 bases). The germline V gene encodes CDR1 SGHTA and CDR2 FQGNSA. The CDR3 consists of 14 residues. V was trimmed by 3 bases and J by 8 bases, leaving 14 bases between them. The CDR3 DNA follows: TGTGCCAGCAGCTTTTTTGTGGGAGACTATGAGCAGTTCTTC. Protein product: CASSFFVGDYEQFF.

The gene calls are TRBV2 and TRBJ2-7; 7 bases match TRBD2. This CDR3 comprises 14 residues. With V trimmed by 6 bases and J by 4 bases, 9 bases remained unmatched. From germline, CDR1 is SNHLY and CDR2 FYNNEI. The CDR3 DNA is TGTGCCAGCAGCCGGAGCGGGACTGAGTACGAGCAGTACTTC. It translates to CASSRSGTEYEQYF.

This chain links TRBV5-1 with TRBJ2-1; 9 nucleotides line up with TRBD1. The V gene end was trimmed by 3 bases and the J gene end by 2 bases; junction bases not matched to a gene: 3. The CDR3 has 15 residues. Germline assignment: CDR1 SGHRS and CDR2 YFSETQ. The CDR3 bases are TGCGCCAGCAGCTCGGGACAGGGCACCTACAATGAGCAGTTCTTC. Translating it yields CASSSGQGTYNEQFF.